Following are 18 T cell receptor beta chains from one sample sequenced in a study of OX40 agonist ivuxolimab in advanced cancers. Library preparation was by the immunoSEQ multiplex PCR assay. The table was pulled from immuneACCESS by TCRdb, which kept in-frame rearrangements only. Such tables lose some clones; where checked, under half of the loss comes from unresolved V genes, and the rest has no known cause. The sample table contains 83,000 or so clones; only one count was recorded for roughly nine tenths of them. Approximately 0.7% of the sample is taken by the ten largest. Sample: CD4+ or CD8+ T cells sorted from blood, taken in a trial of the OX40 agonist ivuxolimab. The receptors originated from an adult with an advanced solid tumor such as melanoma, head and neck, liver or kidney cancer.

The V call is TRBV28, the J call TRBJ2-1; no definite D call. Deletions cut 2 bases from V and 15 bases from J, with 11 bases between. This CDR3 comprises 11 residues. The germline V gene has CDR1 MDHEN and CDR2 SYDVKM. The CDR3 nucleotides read TGTGCCAGCAGTTTAGTGAAGGTTTGGTTCTTC. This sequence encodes CASSLVKVWFF.

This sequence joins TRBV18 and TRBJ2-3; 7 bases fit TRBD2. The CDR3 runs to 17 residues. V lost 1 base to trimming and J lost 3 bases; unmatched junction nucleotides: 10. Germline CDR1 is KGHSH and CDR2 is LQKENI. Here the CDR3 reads CASSPRAISGTTDTQYF. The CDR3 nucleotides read TGTGCCAGCTCACCACGGGCGATCAGCGGGACTACAGATACGCAGTATTTT.

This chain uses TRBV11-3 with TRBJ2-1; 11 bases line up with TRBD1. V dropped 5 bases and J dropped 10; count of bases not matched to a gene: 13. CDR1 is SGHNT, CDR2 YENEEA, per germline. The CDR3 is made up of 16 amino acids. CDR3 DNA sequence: TGTGCCAGCAGCCTTTCCGGGACAGGGGGAATTCGGGAGCAGTTCTTC. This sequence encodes CASSLSGTGGIREQFF.

The CDR3 spells CASSYSGRFSYEQYF. CDR3 bases: TGTGCCAGCTCCTATAGCGGGAGGTTCTCCTACGAGCAGTACTTC. V usage is TRBV27 and J usage is TRBJ2-7; 10 positions agree with TRBD2. Germline V gene data show CDR1 as MNHEY and CDR2 as SMNVEV (reference sequence). This CDR3 spans 15 amino acids. Trimming cost V 8 bases and J 0 bases; bases outside gene matches: 7.

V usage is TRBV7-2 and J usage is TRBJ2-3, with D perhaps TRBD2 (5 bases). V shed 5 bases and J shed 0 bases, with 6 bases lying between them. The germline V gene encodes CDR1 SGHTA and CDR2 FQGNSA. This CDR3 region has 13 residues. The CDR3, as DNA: TGTGCCAGCAGCAGGACTAGCACAGATACGCAGTATTTT. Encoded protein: CASSRTSTDTQYF.

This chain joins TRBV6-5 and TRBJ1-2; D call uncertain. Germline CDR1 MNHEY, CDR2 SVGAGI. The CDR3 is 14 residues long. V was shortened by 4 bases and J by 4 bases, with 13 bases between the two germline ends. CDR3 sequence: CASSLQGIGYGYTF. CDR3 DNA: TGTGCCAGCAGTTTACAAGGAATCGGCTATGGCTACACCTTC.

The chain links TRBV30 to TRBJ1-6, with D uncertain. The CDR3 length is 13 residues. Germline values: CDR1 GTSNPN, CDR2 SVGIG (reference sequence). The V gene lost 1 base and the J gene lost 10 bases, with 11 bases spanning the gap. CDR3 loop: CAWSGELRSPLHF. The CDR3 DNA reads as TGTGCCTGGAGTGGAGAGCTCCGGTCACCCCTCCACTTT.

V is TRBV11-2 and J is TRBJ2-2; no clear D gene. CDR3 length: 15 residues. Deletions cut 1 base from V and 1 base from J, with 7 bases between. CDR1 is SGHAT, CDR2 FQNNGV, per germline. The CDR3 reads CASSLVGRNTGELFF. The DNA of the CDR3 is TGTGCCAGCAGCTTAGTGGGCAGGAACACCGGGGAGCTGTTTTTT.

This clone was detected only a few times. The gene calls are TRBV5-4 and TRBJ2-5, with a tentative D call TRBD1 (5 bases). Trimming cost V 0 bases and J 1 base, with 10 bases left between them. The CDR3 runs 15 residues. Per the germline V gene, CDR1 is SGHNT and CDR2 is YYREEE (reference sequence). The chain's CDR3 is CASSLGGLLQETQYF. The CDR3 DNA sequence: TGTGCCAGCAGCTTGGGGGGCCTGCTCCAAGAGACCCAGTACTTC.

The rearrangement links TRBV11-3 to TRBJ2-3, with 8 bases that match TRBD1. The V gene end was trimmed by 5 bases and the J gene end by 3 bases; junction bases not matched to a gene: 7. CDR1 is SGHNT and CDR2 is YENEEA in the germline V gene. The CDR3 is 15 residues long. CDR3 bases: TGTGCCAGCAGCCTGCAGGGGGCCGAAACAGATACGCAGTATTTT. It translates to CASSLQGAETDTQYF.

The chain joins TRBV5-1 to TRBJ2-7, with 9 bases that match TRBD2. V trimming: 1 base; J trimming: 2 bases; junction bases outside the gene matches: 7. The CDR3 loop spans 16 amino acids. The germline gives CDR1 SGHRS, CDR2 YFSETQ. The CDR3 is CASSLSLAGKPYEQYF. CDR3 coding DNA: TGCGCCAGCAGCTTGTCCCTAGCGGGGAAACCCTACGAGCAGTACTTC.

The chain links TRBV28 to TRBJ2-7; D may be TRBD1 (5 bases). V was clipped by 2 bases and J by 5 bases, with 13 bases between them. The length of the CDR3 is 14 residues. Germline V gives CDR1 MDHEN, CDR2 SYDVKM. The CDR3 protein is CASSLGARIHEQYF. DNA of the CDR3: TGTGCCAGCAGTTTAGGGGCCCGAATCCACGAGCAGTACTTC. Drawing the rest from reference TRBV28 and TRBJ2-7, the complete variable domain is DVKVTQSSRYLVKRTGEKVFLECVQDMDHENMFWYRQDPGLGLRLIYFSYDVKMKEKGDIPEGYSVSREKKERFSLILESASTNQTSMYLCASSLGARIHEQYFGPGTRLTVT.

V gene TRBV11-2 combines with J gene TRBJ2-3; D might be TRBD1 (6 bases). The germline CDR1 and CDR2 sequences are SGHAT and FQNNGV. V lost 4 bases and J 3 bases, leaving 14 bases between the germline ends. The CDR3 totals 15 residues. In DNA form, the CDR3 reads TGTGCCAGCAGCTCGACAGGCGGCGGGACAGATACGCAGTATTTT. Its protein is CASSSTGGGTDTQYF.

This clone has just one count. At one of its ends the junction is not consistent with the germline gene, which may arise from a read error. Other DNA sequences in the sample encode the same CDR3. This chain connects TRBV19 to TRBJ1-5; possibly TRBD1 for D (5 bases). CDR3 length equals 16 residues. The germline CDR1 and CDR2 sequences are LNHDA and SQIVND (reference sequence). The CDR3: CASSMASGYYNQPQHF. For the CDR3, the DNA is TGTGCCAGTAGTATGGCCTCAGGGTATTACAATCAGCCCCAGCATTTC.

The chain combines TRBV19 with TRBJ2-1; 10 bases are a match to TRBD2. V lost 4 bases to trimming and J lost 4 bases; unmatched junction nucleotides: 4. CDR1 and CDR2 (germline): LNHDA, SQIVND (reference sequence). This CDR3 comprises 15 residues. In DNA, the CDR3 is TGTGCCAGTAGTACCGGGACTAGCGCATACAATGAGCAGTTCTTC. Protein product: CASSTGTSAYNEQFF. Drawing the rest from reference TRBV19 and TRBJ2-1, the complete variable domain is DGGITQSPKYLFRKEGQNVTLSCEQNLNHDAMYWYRQDPGQGLRLIYYSQIVNDFQKGDIAEGYSVSREKKESFPLTVTSAQKNPTAFYLCASSTGTSAYNEQFFGPGTRLTVL.

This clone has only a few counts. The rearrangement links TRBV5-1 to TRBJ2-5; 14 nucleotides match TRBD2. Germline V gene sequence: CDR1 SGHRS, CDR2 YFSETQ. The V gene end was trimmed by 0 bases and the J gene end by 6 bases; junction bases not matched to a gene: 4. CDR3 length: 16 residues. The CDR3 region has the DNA TGCGCCAGCAGCTTGGGACTAGCGGGAGGGCCAAAGACCCAGTACTTC. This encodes CASSLGLAGGPKTQYF.

CDR3 DNA: TGTGCCAGCAGTTTCGCAGGGGGCTCCTACGAGCAGTACTTC. The encoded protein is CASSFAGGSYEQYF. The V and J genes are TRBV28 and TRBJ2-7; 7 nucleotides agree with TRBD1. The germline V gene has CDR1 MDHEN and CDR2 SYDVKM. The V and J ends lost 3 bases and 0 bases, in that order; junction bases with no gene match: 2. This CDR3 spans 14 amino acids.

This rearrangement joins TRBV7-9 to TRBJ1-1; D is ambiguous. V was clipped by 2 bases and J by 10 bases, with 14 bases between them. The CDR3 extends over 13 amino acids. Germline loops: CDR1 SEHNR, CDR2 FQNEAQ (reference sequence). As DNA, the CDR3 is TGTGCCAGCAGCTTACGACGGGGATTTGTAGCTTTCTTT. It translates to CASSLRRGFVAFF.